This entry is about one TCR beta chain. Antigen: not known. A read error may explain this, as a much larger clone is one base away. This entry belongs to a study of T cells in Graves' hyperthyroidism and ophthalmopathy. Study details: Sampling of peripheral blood happened at initial diagnosis, prior to any treatment.

An approximately 10 ml volume of fresh peripheral blood provided the PBMCs. The CDR3 is 14 residues long. Germline V CDR1 and CDR2: MNHNS, SASEGT. TCR beta CDR3 regions were amplified from RNA. The HTBI primer set drove a first-round RT-PCR of the TCR CDR3. TCRdb re-called the multiplex PCR reads through MiXCR, storing one row per CDR3 protein. The table shows about 380,000 distinct CDR3 sequences, with about 15% occurring only once. Study-level points and caveats: A model built on 13 V-J features separated ophthalmopathy from stable hyperthyroidism.

This chain links TRBV6-1 with TRBJ1-4, with 9 nucleotides matching TRBD1. Sequences were obtained from blood. The clonotype originates from a woman aged 60-75 years with Graves' hyperthyroidism. The CDR3 DNA reads TGTGCCAGCAGTGATAGGACAGGGGCTGAAAAACCGTTTTTT. This sequence encodes CASSDRTGAEKPFF.